Detailed here is one TCR beta chain. No antigen is known for it. Distinct nucleotide sequences in the sample also encode this CDR3. Every subset had its genomic DNA shared out evenly among several immunoSEQ plates. Profiled with immunoSEQ multiplex PCR; TCRdb holds only in-frame clones, not every one. The sample carries about 2.1 million clones, 93% recorded once. The data originate from a study of shared clonotypes between healthy human individuals. This CDR3 region has 14 residues. The V gene lost 1 base and the J gene lost 3 bases, with 9 bases spanning the gap. The germline gives CDR1 MGHRA, CDR2 YSYEKL. CD45RO-negative, CCR7-positively selected cells formed the naive CD8 fraction, excluding terminally differentiated effector memory CD45RA+ cells. Study-level results: Donor scarcity curtailed the genetic and exposure-history diversity represented herein.

The clonotype originates from a man aged 18-30 years in good health. Some clones in this sample may be carry-over from other donors' samples. The V call is TRBV4-1, the J call TRBJ1-2, with D unresolved. Input material: naive CD8+ T cells from PBMCs. Written as DNA, the CDR3 is TGCGCCAGCAGCCAAGGCGACGGGTACTATGGCTACACCTTC. It is translated as CASSQGDGYYGYTF.